A selection of T cell receptor beta chains follows, all from one sample in a study of T cells in Graves' hyperthyroidism and ophthalmopathy. TCRdb called the multiplex PCR reads again in MiXCR, with one record for every CDR3 protein. This repertoire shows 700,000 or so distinct CDR3 sequences, about 14% found once; its top ten account for around 13%. The specimen was blood. Source of these receptors: a woman aged 45 to 65 with Graves' ophthalmopathy. Both conserved end residues are part of each CDR3. The D gene is left open where the match is weak. Size is omitted from some rows. Given values are once, few, many or a class for expanded clones.

clone size	V gene	D gene	J gene	CDR3 DNA	CDR3 protein
few	TRBV24-1	NA	TRBJ2-2	TGTGCCACCAGTGATCCCGTACAGGGCACCGGGGAGCTGTTTTTT	CATSDPVQGTGELFF
many	TRBV5-5	NA	TRBJ2-5	TGTGCCAGCAGTGCCGGTTTGGGGGGAGCAGAGACCCAGTACTTC	CASSAGLGGAETQYF
many	TRBV6-5	NA	TRBJ1-5	TGTGCCAGCAGTTACGAGGGGGGCCGCCAGCCCCAGCATTTT	CASSYEGGRQPQHF
many	TRBV7-8	NA	TRBJ1-2	TGTGCCAGCAATCGGGGGCAGGGCTACACCTTC	CASNRGQGYTF
few	TRBV6-2/TRBV6-3	NA	TRBJ1-6	TGTGCCAGCAGCCCGAGAGGGACGGATTCCCTCCACTTT	CASSPRGTDSLHF
many	TRBV20-1	NA	TRBJ1-4	TGCAGTGCGCTGGGGGGGACTAATGAAAAACTGTTTTTT	CSALGGTNEKLFF
many	TRBV28	TRBD1	TRBJ2-7	TGTGCCAGCAGTTTTCAGACGGGACAGTCCTACGAGCAGTACTTC	CASSFQTGQSYEQYF
many	TRBV7-9	TRBD1	TRBJ2-2	TGTGCCAGCAGCCGACCGGGACAGGGGGCCACCGGGGAGCTGTTTTTT	CASSRPGQGATGELFF
many	TRBV9	TRBD1	TRBJ1-5	TGTGCCAGCAGCGTAACCCGGACAGGGGTTTATAGCAATCAGCCCCAGCATTTT	CASSVTRTGVYSNQPQHF
NA	TRBV18	TRBD2	TRBJ2-7	TGTGCCAGCTCACCACCGAGCGGGGGAAGATTCGAGCAGTACTTC	CASSPPSGGRFEQYF
many	TRBV2	NA	TRBJ2-5	TGTGCCAGCAGTGAATACGAGACCCAGTACTTC	CASSEYETQYF
many	TRBV7-8	NA	TRBJ2-2	TGTGCCAGCAGCTTACCTCCGAACACCGGGGAGCTGTTTTTT	CASSLPPNTGELFF
few	TRBV6-1	TRBD1	TRBJ1-2	TGTGCCAGCAGACCACCGGGACAGCCTAAAGGCTACACCTTC	CASRPPGQPKGYTF
few	TRBV5-6	TRBD1	TRBJ2-5	TGTGCCAGCAGCTCGGGACAGGGGGTTCAAGAGACCCAGTACTTC	CASSSGQGVQETQYF
few	TRBV4-1	NA	TRBJ2-5	TGCGCCAGCAGCCCACTCACCGGGATAGGGACCCAGTACTTC	CASSPLTGIGTQYF
few	TRBV7-8	TRBD1	TRBJ2-2	TGTGCCAGCAGCTTAGCGGCAGGGGGAGCGAACACCGGGGAGCTGTTTTTT	CASSLAAGGANTGELFF
many	TRBV5-1	TRBD1	TRBJ2-7	TGCGCCAGCAGCTTAATAACAGGGGGCTACGAGCAGTACTTC	CASSLITGGYEQYF
many	TRBV2	NA	TRBJ1-5	TGTGCCAGCAGCGGCGCAGGGAATCGGGGCAATCAGCCCCAGCATTTT	CASSGAGNRGNQPQHF
NA	TRBV6-2/TRBV6-3	TRBD2	TRBJ2-1	TGTGCCAGCAGTTCTTGGCGGGAGGTCCCCAATGAGCAGTTCTTC	CASSSWREVPNEQFF
many	TRBV4-1	TRBD2	TRBJ2-3	TGCGCCAGCAGCCAAGATGCGGGAGTTGGCACAGATACGCAGTATTTT	CASSQDAGVGTDTQYF
many	TRBV2	NA	TRBJ2-3	TGTGCCAGCAGTAGGGTCACAGTCGCAGATACGCAGTATTTT	CASSRVTVADTQYF
NA	TRBV6-5	TRBD1	TRBJ1-1	TGTGCCAGCAGTTACTCGTTTCAGGGGGGCACTGAAGCTTTCTTT	CASSYSFQGGTEAFF
NA	TRBV5-6	NA	TRBJ1-2	TGTGCCAGCAGCATATCCCTCTTTTATGGTGGCTACACCTTC	CASSISLFYGGYTF
many	TRBV30	NA	TRBJ2-3	TGTGCCTGCGGGAGTGACGGAGATACGCAGTATTTT	CACGSDGDTQYF
NA	TRBV11-2	TRBD1	TRBJ2-5	TGTGCCAGCAGCTCAGGGGGCGGTTGGGAGACCCAGTACTTC	CASSSGGGWETQYF
NA	TRBV7-9	NA	TRBJ2-7	TGTGCCAGCAGCTTACATGGGCAGACTTACTCCTACGAGCAGTACTTC	CASSLHGQTYSYEQYF
many	TRBV9	TRBD1	TRBJ1-6	TGTGCCAGCAGCGCCGGGGGACAGGTGAATTCACCCCTCCACTTT	CASSAGGQVNSPLHF
many	TRBV24-1	NA	TRBJ2-5	TGTGCCACCAGTGACTCGGGACGAGGAGAGACCCAGTACTTC	CATSDSGRGETQYF
NA	TRBV11-2	TRBD2	TRBJ2-2	TGTGCCAGCGGCTCCGGACTAGCGGGACGTTTAACCGGGGAGCTGTTTTTT	CASGSGLAGRLTGELFF
many	TRBV12-3/TRBV12-4	TRBD1	TRBJ1-5	TGTGCCAGCACAAAACAGGGGGGCAATCAGCCCCAGCATTTT	CASTKQGGNQPQHF
NA	TRBV12-3/TRBV12-4	NA	TRBJ1-4	TGTGCCGGCTCCGGAACCCGGAATGAAAAACTGTTTTTT	CAGSGTRNEKLFF
many	TRBV11-2	TRBD1	TRBJ2-1	TGTGCCAGCAGCCTTAAGACCGGACAGGGCGAGCAGTTCTTC	CASSLKTGQGEQFF
NA	TRBV28	NA	TRBJ2-2	TGTGCCAGCAGTCTCCGTCGGACCCCCACCGGGGAGCTGTTTTTT	CASSLRRTPTGELFF
many	TRBV5-1	TRBD2	TRBJ2-1	TGCGCCAGCAGCTTCTCGACTAGCGGGAGGTACAATGAGCAGTTCTTC	CASSFSTSGRYNEQFF
many	TRBV18	TRBD1	TRBJ2-1	TGTGCCAGCTCACCTCCGGGACAGGCCCTCCCCAATGAGCAGTTCTTC	CASSPPGQALPNEQFF
NA	TRBV5-5	NA	TRBJ2-1	TGTGCCAGCAGCTTCATTATAAGTGAGCAGTTCTTC	CASSFIISEQFF
NA	TRBV9	NA	TRBJ2-6	TGTGCCAGCAGCGGGCCCTCTGGGGCCAACGTCCTGACTTTC	CASSGPSGANVLTF
few	TRBV5-5	TRBD2	TRBJ2-1	TGTGCCAGCAGCCAGTGGGTGGGACTAGCGGATTACAATGAGCAGTTCTTC	CASSQWVGLADYNEQFF
NA	TRBV28	NA	TRBJ2-1	TGTGCCAGCAGGGTATTAGGACGACGGAATGAGCAGTTCTTC	CASRVLGRRNEQFF
NA	TRBV20-1	TRBD2	TRBJ2-5	TGCAGTGCTAACCTTGGGCTAGCGGAGGTAGAGACCCAGTACTTC	CSANLGLAEVETQYF
many	TRBV5-1	NA	TRBJ1-1	TGCGCCAGCAGGAAGGGGGAGGCGAACACTGAAGCTTTCTTT	CASRKGEANTEAFF
few	TRBV7-3	NA	TRBJ2-1	TGTGCCAGCAGCTTATTGGCTAGCGACGCCTACAATGAGCAGTTCTTC	CASSLLASDAYNEQFF
many	TRBV28	NA	TRBJ1-6	TGTGCCAGCAGGAGACCTGTAATTCACCCCCTCCACTTT	CASRRPVIHPLHF
few	TRBV20-1	NA	TRBJ2-3	TGCAGTGCTACCGGCAGCCGATCTAGCACAGATACGCAGTATTTT	CSATGSRSSTDTQYF